The 7 T cell receptor beta chains reported below all come from one sample, sequenced in a study of neurological immune-mediated disorders. Via MiXCR, TCRdb re-called the 5' RACE reads, giving one row per CDR3 protein. Seen here are about 50,000 distinct CDR3 sequences, 10% observed once, and the top ten hold approximately 5.3%. The sequenced material came from PBMCs. Receptors originate from a man between 65 and 85 years old with HTLV-1-associated myelopathy (HAM/TSP).

This clonotype has only a few counts. The chain uses TRBV7-7 and TRBJ2-1; D is ambiguous. CDR1 and CDR2 from the germline V gene are SSHAT and FNYEAQ (reference sequence). V lost 1 base and J 7 bases, leaving 8 bases between the germline ends. CDR3 length equals 13 residues. The CDR3 DNA is TGTGCCAGCAGCTTAGTGGCTTTTAATGAGCAGTTCTTC. It codes for CASSLVAFNEQFF.

The chain recombines TRBV15 with TRBJ1-5; possible D gene TRBD1, 5 bases. V dropped 5 bases and J dropped 4 bases, with 12 bases sitting between them. The CDR3 length is 14 residues. Germline V gives CDR1 LNHNV, CDR2 YYDKDF (reference sequence). Here the CDR3 DNA reads TGTGCCACCAGCGACCGGGGCACAAATCAGCCCCAGCATTTT. It yields the protein CATSDRGTNQPQHF.

This clonotype occurred many times. The chain uses TRBV7-3 and TRBJ2-1, with D uncertain. V was shortened by 3 bases and J by 8 bases, with 11 bases between the two germline ends. Germline loops: CDR1 SGHTA, CDR2 FQGTGA. This CDR3 region has 13 residues. The CDR3 here is CASSFPGLHEQFF. The CDR3 DNA is TGTGCCAGCAGCTTTCCCGGTTTGCATGAGCAGTTCTTC.

Ten or more counts support this clonotype. V usage is TRBV28 and J usage is TRBJ1-5; D unresolved. CDR3 length equals 12 residues. Trimming cost V 3 bases and J 4 bases, with 4 bases left between them. The germline V gene encodes CDR1 MDHEN and CDR2 SYDVKM. This CDR3 is CASSFPNQPQHF. The CDR3 DNA reads TGTGCCAGCAGTTTTCCAAATCAGCCCCAGCATTTT.

This clonotype ranks as medium-sized. V usage is TRBV28 and J usage is TRBJ2-7; tentative D call: TRBD2 (6 bases). V gave up 6 bases and J gave up 0 bases, with 12 bases separating them. Germline lookup yields CDR1 MDHEN and CDR2 SYDVKM. The CDR3 totals 14 residues. The CDR3 DNA is TGTGCCAGCAGGAGAGAGCGGGTCTCCTACGAGCAGTACTTC. Translated: CASRRERVSYEQYF.

The V and J genes are TRBV7-8 and TRBJ2-1; a weak D match, TRBD2 (5 bases). The germline CDR1 and CDR2 sequences are SGHVS and FQNEAQ. The CDR3 consists of 11 residues. Trimming removed 6 bases at V and 10 bases at J, with 10 bases between. The CDR3 nucleotides are TGTGCCAGCAGGACTACCACCGAGCAGTTCTTC. The encoded protein is CASRTTTEQFF. Variable domain in full (rest from reference TRBV7-8 and TRBJ2-1): GAGVSQSPRYKVAKRGQDVALRCDPISGHVSLFWYQQALGQGPEFLTYFQNEAQLDKSGLPSDRFFAERPEGSVSTLKIQRTQQEDSAVYLCASRTTTEQFFGPGTRLTVL.

This clonotype showed up many times. The J gene is TRBJ2-1, the V gene TRBV7-2; 13 bases map to TRBD2. The CDR3 has 16 residues. CDR1 and CDR2 (germline): SGHTA, FQGNSA. V gave up 4 bases and J gave up 7 bases; unmatched junction bases: 7. CDR3 sequence reads: CASSYGGTSGENEQFF. The CDR3, as DNA: TGTGCCAGCAGCTATGGTGGGACTAGCGGGGAGAATGAGCAGTTCTTC.